This TCR beta chain stems from a study of T-cell memory formation after mild COVID-19. General study points: Pre-infection memory already had some responding clones, implying cross-reactive memory joined. CD4/CD8 balance characterized clones contracting day 15 to 85, and CD4+ skew characterized later expanders. Nothing showed for sure that second-wave clones peaking on day 37 were SARS-CoV-2 specific.

This clonotype has a handful of counts. Its matching antigen is unknown. After 5'RACE with constant-segment primers, TCR alpha and TCR beta cDNA libraries carrying sample barcodes and UMIs were obtained. A single record per CDR3 protein comes from TCRdb applying MiXCR to the 5' RACE reads. The sample records 100,000 to 150,000 distinct CDR3 sequences, 15% to 20% being singletons. The J segment lost 6 bases and the V segment lost 5 bases, leaving 10 bases of the junction unmatched. This CDR3 contains 15 residues. CDR1 MNHEY and CDR2 SMNVEV come from the germline V gene (reference sequence). This chain links TRBV27 with TRBJ2-1; TRBD2 aligns across 7 bases. Sequencing input: PBMCs or a T cell subset sorted from them (not recorded which). The receptor's source is an adult woman who had mild COVID-19 (a few samples of this study predate the infection). Cell type and time point are not known. CDR3 sequence reads: CASSPQGLVSNEQFF. The CDR3 DNA sequence: TGTGCCAGCAGTCCCCAAGGACTAGTTAGCAATGAGCAGTTCTTC.